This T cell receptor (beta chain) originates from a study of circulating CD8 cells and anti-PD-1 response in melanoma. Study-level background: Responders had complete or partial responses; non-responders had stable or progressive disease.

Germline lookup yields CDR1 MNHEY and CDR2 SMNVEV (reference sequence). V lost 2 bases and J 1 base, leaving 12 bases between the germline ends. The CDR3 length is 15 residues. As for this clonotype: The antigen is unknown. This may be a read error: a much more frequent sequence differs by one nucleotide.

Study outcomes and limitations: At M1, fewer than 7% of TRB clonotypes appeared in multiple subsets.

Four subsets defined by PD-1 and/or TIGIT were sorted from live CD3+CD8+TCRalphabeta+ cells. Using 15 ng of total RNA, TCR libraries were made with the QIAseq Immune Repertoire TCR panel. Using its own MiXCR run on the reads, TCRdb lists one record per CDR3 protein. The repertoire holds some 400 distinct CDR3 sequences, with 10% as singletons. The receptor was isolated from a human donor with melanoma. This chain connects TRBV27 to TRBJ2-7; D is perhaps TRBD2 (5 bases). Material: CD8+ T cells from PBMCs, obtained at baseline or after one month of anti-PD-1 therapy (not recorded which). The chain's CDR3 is CASSLGWRHSYEQYF. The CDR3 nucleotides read TGTGCCAGCAGTTTAGGATGGAGGCATTCCTACGAGCAGTACTTC.